The 32 T cell receptor beta chains presented below share a single source sample, sequenced in a study of radiotherapy plus CTLA-4 blockade in lung cancer. TCRdb's copy holds only in-frame clones and misses some; the assay was immunoSEQ multiplex PCR. The sample holds about 98,000 clones, around 86% seen once. The material was peripheral blood, obtained from a patient treated with radiotherapy plus ipilimumab. These TCRs come from a human donor with non-small cell lung cancer who had a partial response to radiotherapy plus ipilimumab.

The chain employs TRBV7-6 and TRBJ2-3; a possible D gene is TRBD2 (5 bases). Germline CDR1 reads SGHVS; CDR2 reads FNYEAQ. V lost 0 bases to trimming and J lost 8 bases, with 18 bases between them. The CDR3 has 16 amino acids. This chain's CDR3 is CASSLAQAPREGTQYF. CDR3 in DNA: TGTGCCAGCAGCTTAGCTCAAGCCCCCCGTGAGGGTACGCAGTATTTT.

This clone was seen more than once but under ten times. The chain carries TRBV19 and TRBJ2-1, with D possibly being TRBD1 (6 bases). Germline lookup yields CDR1 LNHDA and CDR2 SQIVND (reference sequence). This CDR3 has 17 residues. Deletions cut 3 bases from V and 3 bases from J, with 18 bases between. The CDR3 reads CASSIQGLGSFYNEQFF. CDR3 in DNA: TGTGCCAGTAGTATCCAGGGGCTAGGCTCCTTCTACAATGAGCAGTTCTTC.

V usage is TRBV7-9 and J usage is TRBJ1-1; 8 bases match TRBD1. Germline lookup yields CDR1 SEHNR and CDR2 FQNEAQ (reference sequence). The length of the CDR3 is 17 residues. V lost 0 bases and J lost 1; bases outside the gene matches: 7. CDR3 in amino acids: CASSLAIQTGANTEAFF. The CDR3 DNA is TGTGCCAGCAGCTTAGCGATCCAGACAGGGGCGAACACTGAAGCTTTCTTT.

The chain combines TRBV11-3 with TRBJ2-1, with 7 bases identical to TRBD2. The CDR3 loop spans 17 amino acids. Germline values: CDR1 SGHNT, CDR2 YENEEA. V lost 5 bases and J lost 1; bases outside the gene matches: 11. The CDR3 loop is CASSETPSGSSYNEQFF. The CDR3 coding sequence is TGTGCCAGCAGCGAGACCCCTAGCGGCTCTTCCTACAATGAGCAGTTCTTC.

The chain carries TRBV7-2 and TRBJ1-4; tentatively, D is TRBD1 (6 bases). The CDR3 has 14 residues. CDR1 is SGHTA and CDR2 is FQGNSA in the germline V gene. Trimming took 1 base from V and 13 from J, leaving 16 bases between them. CDR3 sequence: CASSLDGRGSGLFF. CDR3 DNA sequence: TGTGCCAGCAGCTTAGATGGCAGGGGAAGCGGACTGTTTTTT.

This chain's CDR3 is CASSPTSGRAVLNEQFF. The CDR3 coding sequence is TGTGCCAGCAGTCCTACTAGCGGGAGGGCCGTTCTAAATGAGCAGTTCTTC. This rearrangement joins TRBV28 to TRBJ2-1, with TRBD2 matching 13 bases. J gave up 7 bases and V 5 bases, and 11 bases lay outside the gene matches. Germline V gene data show CDR1 as MDHEN and CDR2 as SYDVKM. The CDR3 has 17 residues.

The chain joins TRBV7-9 to TRBJ2-1; 14 bases are shared with TRBD2. The trim removed 4 bases at V and 9 bases at J, leaving 8 bases unmatched. CDR1 is SEHNR and CDR2 is FQNEAQ in the germline V gene (reference sequence). The length of the CDR3 is 16 residues. The CDR3 sequence is CASSSTSGRAGGEQFF. In DNA, the CDR3 is TGTGCCAGCAGCTCGACTAGCGGGAGGGCCGGGGGTGAGCAGTTCTTC.

The V gene is TRBV11-1, the J gene TRBJ1-3, with 7 bases that match TRBD1. Trimming removed 3 bases from V and 0 bases from J; junction bases left unmatched: 8. The CDR3 is made up of 17 amino acids. Germline V CDR1 and CDR2: SGHAT, FQDESV (reference sequence). CDR3 protein: CASSFTSGTASGNTIYF. The CDR3 coding sequence is TGTGCCAGCAGCTTTACCTCGGGGACAGCCTCTGGAAACACCATATATTTT.

This chain connects TRBV19 to TRBJ1-5; weak D call: TRBD1 (6 bases). Deletions cut 4 bases from V and 4 bases from J, with 11 bases between. Germline V CDR1 and CDR2: LNHDA, SQIVND (reference sequence). The CDR3 is 14 residues long. The CDR3 DNA reads TGTGCCAGTAGTACTACAGGGCGAAATCAGCCCCAGCATTTT. Translating it yields CASSTTGRNQPQHF.

This clone was picked up a small number of times. The rearrangement joins TRBV27 to TRBJ2-1, with D tentatively TRBD1 (6 bases). The CDR3 totals 15 residues. Germline lookup yields CDR1 MNHEY and CDR2 SMNVEV (reference sequence). Trimming removed 3 bases from V and 1 base from J, with 10 bases in between. The CDR3 bases are TGTGCCAGCAGTTTTAGCAGGGGTTCCTACAATGAGCAGTTCTTC. It specifies CASSFSRGSYNEQFF.

This chain uses TRBV14 with TRBJ2-3; D gene unclear. Germline V gene data show CDR1 as SGHDN and CDR2 as FVKESK. The CDR3 totals 16 residues. Trimming took off 5 bases at V and 1 base at J, with 16 bases between the two ends. The CDR3 DNA reads TGTGCCAGCAGCGTACTGGGTAGCCCAGGCACAGATACGCAGTATTTT. Translating gives CASSVLGSPGTDTQYF. The whole variable domain, filled in from reference TRBV14 and TRBJ2-3, reads EAGVTQFPSHSVIEKGQTVTLRCDPISGHDNLYWYRRVMGKEIKFLLHFVKESKQDESGMPNNRFLAERTGGTYSTLKVQPAELEDSGVYFCASSVLGSPGTDTQYFGPGTRLTVL.

The rearrangement joins TRBV2 to TRBJ2-2; 8 bases line up with TRBD1. The CDR3 covers 15 residues. Germline V lookup: CDR1 SNHLY, CDR2 FYNNEI. The trim removed 6 bases at V and 3 bases at J, leaving 6 bases unmatched. The CDR3, as DNA: TGTGCCAGCAGGTCGGGACAGGCATACACCGGGGAGCTGTTTTTT. Translated, it gives CASRSGQAYTGELFF.

The rearrangement joins TRBV18 to TRBJ1-1; D unresolved. The germline V and J ends were trimmed by 2 bases and 3 bases, with 16 bases remaining between them. CDR3 size: 16 residues. CDR1 and CDR2 from the germline V gene are KGHSH and LQKENI. The CDR3, as DNA: TGTGCCAGCTCACCAACATACTTTAACTACGACACTGAAGCTTTCTTT. Translating gives CASSPTYFNYDTEAFF. Variable domain in full (rest from reference TRBV18 and TRBJ1-1): NAGVMQNPRHLVRRRGQEARLRCSPMKGHSHVYWYRQLPEEGLKFMVYLQKENIIDESGMPKERFSAEFPKEGPSILRIQQVVRGDSAAYFCASSPTYFNYDTEAFFGQGTRLTVV.

A word on this clone: The same CDR3 can be traced to other DNA sequences in this sample. The rearrangement links TRBV29-1 to TRBJ2-5; D perhaps matches TRBD1 (5 bases). The germline V gene encodes CDR1 SQVTM and CDR2 ANQGSEA. CDR3 length: 10 amino acids. Trimming pared 6 bases from V and 5 bases from J, leaving 7 bases between. CDR3 sequence: CSVGRETQYF. The DNA of the CDR3 is TGCAGCGTGGGGCGGGAGACCCAGTACTTC. Supplemented by reference TRBV29-1 and TRBJ2-5, the full variable domain reads SAVISQKPSRDICQRGTSLTIQCQVDSQVTMMFWYRQQPGQSLTLIATANQGSEATYESGFVIDKFPISRPNLTFSTLTVSNMSPEDSSIYLCSVGRETQYFGPGTRLLVL.

The V and J genes are TRBV28 and TRBJ2-5; D not certain. Trimming stripped 5 bases from V and 5 bases from J, with 12 bases between. Germline CDR1 is MDHEN and CDR2 is SYDVKM. The CDR3 runs to 13 residues. CDR3 sequence: CASSNRRRETQYF. The CDR3 DNA reads as TGTGCCAGCAGTAACCGGCGGCGGGAGACCCAGTACTTC.

The chain links TRBV28 to TRBJ2-5, with D perhaps TRBD1 (6 bases). Germline CDR1 is MDHEN and CDR2 is SYDVKM. The ends were cut back, 4 bases at V and 5 bases at J, with 20 bases in the middle. The CDR3 is made up of 16 amino acids. The CDR3 loop is CASSSQGKGLSETQYF. CDR3 DNA: TGTGCCAGCAGTTCACAGGGAAAGGGATTATCGGAGACCCAGTACTTC. Full variable domain (outside the CDR3, taken from reference TRBV28 and TRBJ2-5): DVKVTQSSRYLVKRTGEKVFLECVQDMDHENMFWYRQDPGLGLRLIYFSYDVKMKEKGDIPEGYSVSREKKERFSLILESASTNQTSMYLCASSSQGKGLSETQYFGPGTRLLVL.

This rearrangement joins TRBV6-5 to TRBJ2-7; D uncertain. The V end was cut by 0 bases, the J end by 5 bases, with 5 bases between. This CDR3 is 12 amino acids long. Germline V lookup: CDR1 MNHEY, CDR2 SVGAGI. The CDR3 bases are TGTGCCAGCAGTTACTCGGCCCACGAGCAGTACTTC. Encoded protein: CASSYSAHEQYF.

The chain uses TRBV5-1 and TRBJ2-1, with D hard to call. V lost 0 bases, J lost 11 bases, and 12 bases lay in between. CDR1 and CDR2 from the germline V gene are SGHRS and YFSETQ. This CDR3 has 13 residues. CDR3 sequence reads: CASSLVGRSKQFF. The CDR3 DNA follows: TGCGCCAGCAGCTTGGTCGGCAGGTCCAAGCAGTTCTTC.

The chain couples TRBV15 to TRBJ2-5, with D unclear. In germline, CDR1 is LNHNV, CDR2 YYDKDF (reference sequence). The CDR3 extends over 12 amino acids. V dropped 2 bases and J dropped 2 bases, with 3 bases sitting between them. This CDR3 is CATSRSQETQYF. The CDR3, as DNA: TGTGCCACCAGCAGATCTCAAGAGACCCAGTACTTC.

In DNA form, the CDR3 reads TGTGCCAGCAGTTTAGGTCTAGCGGAGAGGTTCAAGCAGTACTTC. Translating gives CASSLGLAERFKQYF. The chain employs TRBV27 and TRBJ2-7; 7 bases fit TRBD2. CDR3 length: 15 amino acids. V shed 2 bases, J shed 8 bases, and the junction held 12 bases outside the gene matches. Germline lookup yields CDR1 MNHEY and CDR2 SMNVEV (reference sequence).

The V gene is TRBV4-2, the J gene TRBJ2-3, with 9 bases identical to TRBD2. The CDR3 loop spans 18 amino acids. CDR1 is LGHNA, CDR2 YNFKEQ, per germline. The junction had 17 bases not matched to a gene; V was cut back by 4 bases and J by 6 bases. The CDR3 loop is CASSPLNLAGTILDTQYF. The CDR3 DNA reads TGTGCCAGCAGCCCCTTGAACCTAGCGGGAACGATTTTGGATACGCAGTATTTT.

The genes are TRBV2 and TRBJ1-2, with D possibly being TRBD1 (6 bases). This CDR3 contains 15 residues. Between the trimmed V and J ends, which lost 7 bases and 1 base, there was a span of 16 bases. Germline CDR1 is SNHLY and CDR2 is FYNNEI. CDR3 region: CASKPGANLNYGYTF. CDR3 DNA: TGTGCCAGCAAGCCAGGGGCCAACCTTAACTATGGCTACACCTTC.

This clone appeared a single time. The J gene is TRBJ2-3, the V gene TRBV30; 8 positions agree with TRBD2. Germline loops: CDR1 GTSNPN, CDR2 SVGIG (reference sequence). The V gene end was trimmed by 5 bases and the J gene end by 10 bases; junction bases not matched to a gene: 8. The CDR3 is 12 residues long. CDR3 nucleotides: TGTGCCTGGGCCCCGGGAGGGTCTTCGCAGTATTTT. Its protein product is CAWAPGGSSQYF. Full variable domain (rest looked up from reference TRBV30 and TRBJ2-3): SQTIHQWPATLVQPVGSPLSLECTVEGTSNPNLYWYRQAAGRGLQLLFYSVGIGQISSEVPQNLSASRPQDRQFILSSKKLLLSDSGFYLCAWAPGGSSQYFGPGTRLTVL.

There are a few counts of this clone. This sequence joins TRBV1 and TRBJ1-3; the table names TRBD1, a call not compared with the DNA. TRBV1 is termed a pseudogene. The CDR3 has 17 amino acids. In nucleotides, the CDR3 is TGCACCAGCAGCCAAGATCGTACACCACACACTGGAAACACCATATATTTT. This sequence encodes CTSSQDRTPHTGNTIYF.

This sequence joins TRBV28 and TRBJ2-2; the D gene is possibly TRBD2 (6 bases). Germline CDR1 is MDHEN and CDR2 is SYDVKM. The CDR3 totals 15 residues. Trimming pared 5 bases from V and 2 bases from J, leaving 12 bases between. This CDR3 reads CASSPPSANTGELFF. DNA of the CDR3: TGTGCCAGCAGTCCACCTAGCGCAAACACCGGGGAGCTGTTTTTT.

The genes are TRBV29-1 and TRBJ2-7, with D possibly being TRBD1 (6 bases). Trimming took off 7 bases at V and 7 bases at J, with 20 bases between the two ends. This CDR3 contains 13 residues. The V gene's germline CDR1 is SQVTM and CDR2 ANQGSEA. CDR3 nucleotides: TGCAGCGCAGGGACAAGGACTTCTGGAGAGCAGTACTTC. Translating gives CSAGTRTSGEQYF.

This clone was seen only once. V usage is TRBV2 and J usage is TRBJ1-2, with 9 bases fitting TRBD1. V lost 5 bases and J lost 8; bases outside the gene matches: 9. Germline assignment: CDR1 SNHLY and CDR2 FYNNEI. There are 14 residues in the CDR3. The CDR3 DNA sequence: TGTGCCAGCAGTCCTGACAGGGGGAATGGAGGCTACACCTTC. This gives the protein CASSPDRGNGGYTF.

The genes are TRBV7-8 and TRBJ2-3; 10 nucleotides align to TRBD2. Germline V gives CDR1 SGHVS, CDR2 FQNEAQ. The trim removed 0 bases at V and 9 bases at J, leaving 6 bases unmatched. The CDR3 contains 15 residues. The CDR3 DNA is TGTGCCAGCAGCTTAGCTAGCGGGAGGACGGAGACGCAGTATTTT. Its protein product is CASSLASGRTETQYF.

In DNA form, the CDR3 reads TGTGCCACCAGCGGAGGGACAGGGGGATACAATCAGCCCCAGCATTTT. Translated: CATSGGTGGYNQPQHF. The J gene is TRBJ1-5, the V gene TRBV15; 11 nucleotides agree with TRBD1. The CDR3 has 16 residues. The germline V gene has CDR1 LNHNV and CDR2 YYDKDF (reference sequence). V lost 5 bases and J lost 3; bases outside the gene matches: 6.

The chain carries TRBV5-1 and TRBJ2-5; the D is unclear. CDR3 length equals 11 residues. Deletions cut 2 bases from V and 5 bases from J, with 4 bases between. Germline CDR1 SGHRS, CDR2 YFSETQ. The CDR3, as DNA: TGCGCCAGCAGCTTAACTGAGACCCAGTACTTC. Residues: CASSLTETQYF.

The V and J genes are TRBV6-1 and TRBJ2-5; D unclear. The CDR3 totals 13 residues. Per germline, CDR1 MNHNS and CDR2 SASEGT. V lost 2 bases and J 4 bases, leaving 8 bases between the germline ends. In DNA, the CDR3 is TGTGCCAGCAGTGAAATCGTTTCAGAGACCCAGTACTTC. It codes for CASSEIVSETQYF.

The V gene is TRBV2, the J gene TRBJ1-5, with D perhaps matching TRBD1 (5 bases). V gave up 8 bases and J gave up 4 bases, with 15 bases separating them. The CDR3 extends over 14 amino acids. The germline gives CDR1 SNHLY, CDR2 FYNNEI. CDR3 DNA: TGTGCCAGCGCCGATCAGGGTGGGAATCAGCCCCAGCATTTT. As protein: CASADQGGNQPQHF.